This TCR beta chain was recorded in a study of T cell responses to AZD1222 COVID-19 vaccine (dated by TCRdb to the early 2020s). About the investigation overall: AZD1222 recipients whose second dose came at about 4 weeks and those whose second dose came at about 12 weeks were combined into one group, since spike-specific TCR depth and breadth did not differ between the two schedules. TCR sequencing covered fewer than 250 trial participants: about 210 given two doses of AZD1222 and around 25 given two doses of MenACWY control vaccine. Trial participants were enrolled by age into 18-55, 56-69 and 70-plus year subgroups, with about 150, 28 and 57 TCR-sequenced participants respectively.

The CDR3 regions of human TCRbeta chains were analyzed by immunosequencing. The study's own analysis went as follows. TCRs in the repertoires were compared against a reference library of SARS-CoV-2-specific TCRs that had been generated with the MIRA antigen-specificity platform. Breadth meant the fraction of unique TCRs that were SARS-CoV-2-associated, whereas depth meant the fraction of total T cells that were SARS-CoV-2-associated. Each spike-specific TCR was assigned to its reactive spike region and to a CD4 or CD8 class using the MIRA data. Log10-transformed breadth and depth values were compared by one-way ANOVA with Sidak's multiple comparisons tests. In its TCRdb copy, this immuneACCESS table keeps in-frame sequences only and misses some clones. Where compared with another copy, unresolved V genes explain less than half of these, and the others have no known cause. V and J calls plus clone size are reproduced from that table; the DNA served to infer D and trimming. Here the sample has approximately 150,000 clones; roughly 92% occur a single time. 1.6% of the sample is taken by the ten largest.

Points the paper makes about the study in general: Because no samples from the day 14 peak response were available, repertoires could be characterized only after the peak T cell response. Spike-specific TCR breadth and depth rose significantly after two AZD1222 doses compared with day 0 and with MenACWY recipients. Conclusions about previously exposed vaccinees are limited because only a handful of AZD1222 recipients were SARS-CoV-2 seropositive at baseline. In the small 56-69-year group, the increase in depth fell short of significance, most likely because of low power. Reportedly, almost half of the unique spike-specific TCRs recognized epitopes lying outside the regions that are mutated in the B.1.351 and B.1.1.7 variants. Vaccine-associated CD4 TCRs spanned the whole spike protein, with dominant responses in regions 160-218 and 743-854. Participants were mostly white British and included more females than males, and it was suggested by the authors that clonal diversity may have been underestimated.

The time point label here, explained by the study, means: baseline before first vaccination. Vaccinee samples came from UK trials COV001 and COV002, including a single-blind randomized controlled phase 2/3 trial of AZD1222 (ChAdOx1 nCoV-19) in healthy adults. Trial participant PBMC samples were collected at day 0 and day 28 after the second dose for TCRbeta chain sequencing. V and J are truncated by 6 bases and 1 base respectively, leaving an intervening sequence of 10 bases. The CDR3, from cysteine to phenylalanine, totals 14 residues. The entry retains the CDR3 DNA only, 42 bases that are in frame from base 1. The germline V gene encodes CDR1 SNHLY and CDR2 FYNNEI. With regard to this clone: The antigen it recognizes is unknown. One base away there is no much larger clone; base qualities are not given.

The TCR was taken from an adult in good health. This sample comprised peripheral blood, obtained on day 0 of AZD1222 vaccination. This chain is built from TRBV2 and TRBJ1-5; D gene: possibly TRBD1, on 6 matching bases. The CDR3 region: CASRGASSNQPQHF. The DNA is as follows: TGTGCCAGCAGGGGGGCGTCGAGCAATCAGCCCCAGCATTTT.